This is a list of T cell receptor beta chains from one sample in a study of T cell responses to AZD1222 COVID-19 vaccine. Produced via immunoSEQ multiplex PCR; TCRdb's table is partial and in-frame only. The sample contains about 140,000 clones, less than 95% of which appear only once. This specimen consisted of peripheral blood, obtained on day 0 of AZD1222 vaccination. Source of these receptors: an adult in good health. Both conserved end residues are part of each CDR3. A D gene is named only where the DNA matches it firmly. Where a row states a size, it is once, few, many or the class of an expanded clone; other rows omit it.

DNA	CDR3	size	D	length	J	V
TGTGCCACCAGTGTAGCGGGACCCGGAGATACGCAGTATTTT	CATSVAGPGDTQYF	-	TRBD2	14	TRBJ2-3	TRBV24-1
TGTGCCAGCGCAGGGTTAGGCAATCAGCCCCAGCATTTT	CASAGLGNQPQHF	-	-	13	TRBJ1-5	TRBV27
TGTGCCAGCAGCTTAGGCGGGGGGGCAAATGAGCAGTTCTTC	CASSLGGGANEQFF	-	TRBD2	14	TRBJ2-1	TRBV11-2
TGTGCCAGCAGCTTAGCTACAGATAGCAATCAGCCCCAGCATTTT	CASSLATDSNQPQHF	-	-	15	TRBJ1-5	TRBV7-9
TGTGCCAGCAGCGCGTCGGGGTCCTCAGGAAATGAGCAGTTCTTC	CASSASGSSGNEQFF	once	-	15	TRBJ2-1	TRBV7-9
TGTGCCAGCAGCTCCCTGACAGGCGACTACTCCTACGAGCAGTACTTC	CASSSLTGDYSYEQYF	once	-	16	TRBJ2-7	TRBV7-2
TGTGCCAGCAGCTTGGGTAGCGGGAGGGCCCCTTACAATGAGCAGTTCTTC	CASSLGSGRAPYNEQFF	-	TRBD2	17	TRBJ2-1	TRBV5-5
TGCAGCGTTACCCCGCTTGGGGGGAACTATGGCTACACCTTC	CSVTPLGGNYGYTF	-	-	14	TRBJ1-2	TRBV29-1
TGTGCCAGCAGCTCGCGGACAGGGCCATCCTACGAGCAGTACTTC	CASSSRTGPSYEQYF	-	TRBD1	15	TRBJ2-7	TRBV5-6
TGTGCCAGCAGCCAAGACGGACTAGCGGGAGATACCGGGGAGCTGTTTTTT	CASSQDGLAGDTGELFF	-	TRBD2	17	TRBJ2-2	TRBV4-2
TGTGCCAGCAGCTTGGAAGCGAACACCGGGGAGCTGTTTTTT	CASSLEANTGELFF	-	-	14	TRBJ2-2	TRBV5-4
TGCAGCGTTGAGGGTCTGGGATCTAATCTCGGCTCTGGGGCCAACGTCCTGACTTTC	CSVEGLGSNLGSGANVLTF	-	-	19	TRBJ2-6	TRBV29-1